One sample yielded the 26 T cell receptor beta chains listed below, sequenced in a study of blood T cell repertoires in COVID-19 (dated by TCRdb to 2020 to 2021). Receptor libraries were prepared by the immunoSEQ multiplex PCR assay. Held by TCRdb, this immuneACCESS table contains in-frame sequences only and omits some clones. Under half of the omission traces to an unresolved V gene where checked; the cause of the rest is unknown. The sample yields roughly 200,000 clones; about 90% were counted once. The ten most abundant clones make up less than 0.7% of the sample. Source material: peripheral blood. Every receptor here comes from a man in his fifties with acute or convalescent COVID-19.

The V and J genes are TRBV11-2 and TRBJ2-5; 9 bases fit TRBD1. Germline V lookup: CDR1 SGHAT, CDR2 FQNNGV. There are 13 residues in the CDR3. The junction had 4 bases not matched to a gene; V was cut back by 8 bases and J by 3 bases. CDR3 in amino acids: CASHGQGKETQYF. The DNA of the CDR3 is TGTGCCAGCCACGGACAGGGGAAAGAGACCCAGTACTTC.

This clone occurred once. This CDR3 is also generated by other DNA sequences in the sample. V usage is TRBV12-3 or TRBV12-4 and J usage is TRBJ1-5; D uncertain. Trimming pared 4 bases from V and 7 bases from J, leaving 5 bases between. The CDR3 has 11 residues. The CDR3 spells CASSSGQPQHF. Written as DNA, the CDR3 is TGTGCCAGCAGTTCCGGGCAGCCCCAGCATTTT.

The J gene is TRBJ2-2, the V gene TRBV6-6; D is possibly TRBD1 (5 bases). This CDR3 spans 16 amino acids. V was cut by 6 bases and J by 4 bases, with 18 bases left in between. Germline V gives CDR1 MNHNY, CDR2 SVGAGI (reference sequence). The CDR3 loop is CASSLSRRGITGELFF. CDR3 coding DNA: TGTGCCAGCAGCCTATCGCGAAGGGGTATCACCGGGGAGCTGTTTTTT.

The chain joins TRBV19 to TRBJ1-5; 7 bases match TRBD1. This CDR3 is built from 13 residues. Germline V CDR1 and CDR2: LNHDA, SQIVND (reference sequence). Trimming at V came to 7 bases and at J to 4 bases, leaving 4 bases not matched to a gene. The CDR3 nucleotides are TGTGCCAGTAAGGAGACAGGGAATCAGCCCCAGCATTTT. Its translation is CASKETGNQPQHF.

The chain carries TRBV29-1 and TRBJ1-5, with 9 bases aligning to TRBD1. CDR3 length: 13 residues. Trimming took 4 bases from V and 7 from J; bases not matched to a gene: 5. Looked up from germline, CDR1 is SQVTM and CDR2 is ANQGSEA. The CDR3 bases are TGCAGCGTTGCGGGGACAGGGAGACAGCCCCAGCATTTT. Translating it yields CSVAGTGRQPQHF.

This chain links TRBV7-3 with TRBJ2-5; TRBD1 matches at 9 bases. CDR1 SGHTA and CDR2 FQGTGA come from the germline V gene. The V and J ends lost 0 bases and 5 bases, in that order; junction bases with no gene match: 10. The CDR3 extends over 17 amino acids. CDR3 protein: CASSLTAGTGWSETQYF. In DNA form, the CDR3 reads TGTGCCAGCAGCTTAACTGCCGGGACAGGGTGGTCGGAGACCCAGTACTTC.

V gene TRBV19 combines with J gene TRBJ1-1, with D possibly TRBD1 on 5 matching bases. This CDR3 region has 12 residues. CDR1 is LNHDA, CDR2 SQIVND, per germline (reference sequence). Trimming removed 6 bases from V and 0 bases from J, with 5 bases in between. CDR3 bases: TGTGCCAGTAGGGACATGAACACTGAAGCTTTCTTT. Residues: CASRDMNTEAFF.

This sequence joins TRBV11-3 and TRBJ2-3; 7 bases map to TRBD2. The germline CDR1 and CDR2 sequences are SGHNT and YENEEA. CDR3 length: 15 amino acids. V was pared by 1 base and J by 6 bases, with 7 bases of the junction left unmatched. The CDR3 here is CASSLGAGDMDTQYF. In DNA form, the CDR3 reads TGTGCCAGCAGCTTAGGTGCGGGGGATATGGATACGCAGTATTTT.

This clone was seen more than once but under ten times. The CDR3 sequence is CASSLRGALPDTQYF. For the CDR3, the DNA is TGTGCCAGCAGCTTGCGGGGGGCCCTGCCAGATACGCAGTATTTT. V is TRBV5-4 and J is TRBJ2-3; possible D gene TRBD2, 7 bases. Germline V gene data show CDR1 as SGHNT and CDR2 as YYREEE (reference sequence). V lost 1 base and J lost 4, with 13 bases in between. CDR3 length: 15 residues.

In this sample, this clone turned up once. The CDR3 nucleotides are TGCAGCGTCAAGAGAGTGGACAATGAGCAGTTCTTC. Translated, it gives CSVKRVDNEQFF. The V gene is TRBV29-1, the J gene TRBJ2-1; no clear D gene. The V gene lost 6 bases and the J gene lost 5 bases, with 11 bases spanning the gap. In germline, CDR1 is SQVTM, CDR2 ANQGSEA. This CDR3 is built from 12 residues.

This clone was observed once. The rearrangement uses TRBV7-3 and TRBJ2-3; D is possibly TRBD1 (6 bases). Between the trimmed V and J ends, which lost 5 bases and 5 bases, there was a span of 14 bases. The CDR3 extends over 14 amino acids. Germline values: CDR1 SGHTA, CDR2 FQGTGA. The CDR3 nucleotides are TGTGCCAGCAGCCTACAGGGTTTTGGAGATACGCAGTATTTT. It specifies CASSLQGFGDTQYF. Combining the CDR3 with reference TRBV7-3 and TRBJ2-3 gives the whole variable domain GAGVSQTPSNKVTEKGKYVELRCDPISGHTALYWYRQSLGQGPEFLIYFQGTGAADDSGLPNDRFFAVRPEGSVSTLKIQRTERGDSAVYLCASSLQGFGDTQYFGPGTRLTVL.

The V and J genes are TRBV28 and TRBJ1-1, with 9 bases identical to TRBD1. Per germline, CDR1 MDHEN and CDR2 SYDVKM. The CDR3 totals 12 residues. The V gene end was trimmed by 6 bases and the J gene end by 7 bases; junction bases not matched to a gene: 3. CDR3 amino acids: CASRTGGVEAFF. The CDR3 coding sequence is TGTGCCAGCAGGACAGGGGGAGTTGAAGCTTTCTTT.

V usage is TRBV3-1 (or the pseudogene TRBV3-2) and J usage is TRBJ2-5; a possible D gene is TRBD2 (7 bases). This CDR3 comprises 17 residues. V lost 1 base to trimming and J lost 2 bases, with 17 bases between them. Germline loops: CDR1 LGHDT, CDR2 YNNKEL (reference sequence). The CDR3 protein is CASSQGSGGRAQETQYF. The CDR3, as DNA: TGTGCCAGCAGCCAAGGTTCCGGGGGGCGCGCGCAAGAGACCCAGTACTTC.

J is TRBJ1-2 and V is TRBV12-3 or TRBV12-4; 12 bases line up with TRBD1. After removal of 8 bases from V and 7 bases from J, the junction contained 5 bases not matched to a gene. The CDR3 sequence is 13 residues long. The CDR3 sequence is CASGTGQGAGYTF. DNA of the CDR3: TGTGCCAGCGGGACGGGACAGGGGGCTGGCTACACCTTC.

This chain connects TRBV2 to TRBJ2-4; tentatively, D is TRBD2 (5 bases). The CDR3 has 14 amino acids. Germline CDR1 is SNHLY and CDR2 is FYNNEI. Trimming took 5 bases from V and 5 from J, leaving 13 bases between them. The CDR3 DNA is TGTGCCAGCAGTAACAGCCGGGATCAAAACATTCAGTACTTC. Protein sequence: CASSNSRDQNIQYF.

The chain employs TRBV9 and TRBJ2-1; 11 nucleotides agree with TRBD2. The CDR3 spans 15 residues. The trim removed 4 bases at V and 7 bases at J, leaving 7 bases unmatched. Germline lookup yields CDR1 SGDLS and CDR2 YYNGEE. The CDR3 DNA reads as TGTGCCAGCAGCATACTAGCGGGAGCGGGGAATGAGCAGTTCTTC. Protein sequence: CASSILAGAGNEQFF.

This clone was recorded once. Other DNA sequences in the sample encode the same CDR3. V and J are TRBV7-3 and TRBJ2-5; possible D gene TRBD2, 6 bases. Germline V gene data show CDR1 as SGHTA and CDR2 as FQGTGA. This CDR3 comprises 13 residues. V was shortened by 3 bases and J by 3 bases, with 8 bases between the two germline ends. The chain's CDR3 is CASSLTGEETQYF. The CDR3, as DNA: TGTGCCAGCAGCTTGACGGGGGAAGAGACCCAGTACTTC.

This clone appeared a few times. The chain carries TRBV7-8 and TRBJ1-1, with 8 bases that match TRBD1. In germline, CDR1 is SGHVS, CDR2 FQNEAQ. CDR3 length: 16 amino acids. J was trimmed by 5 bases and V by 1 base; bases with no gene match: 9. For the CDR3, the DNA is TGTGCCAGCAGCTTAGGTGTCAGGGGGCTTTCTACTGAAGCTTTCTTT. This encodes CASSLGVRGLSTEAFF.

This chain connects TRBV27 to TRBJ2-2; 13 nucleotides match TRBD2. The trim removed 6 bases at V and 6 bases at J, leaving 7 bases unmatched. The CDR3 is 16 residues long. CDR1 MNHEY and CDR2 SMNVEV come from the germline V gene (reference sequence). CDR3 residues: CASRLLAGGPAGELFF. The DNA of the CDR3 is TGTGCCAGCAGATTACTAGCGGGGGGGCCCGCCGGGGAGCTGTTTTTT.

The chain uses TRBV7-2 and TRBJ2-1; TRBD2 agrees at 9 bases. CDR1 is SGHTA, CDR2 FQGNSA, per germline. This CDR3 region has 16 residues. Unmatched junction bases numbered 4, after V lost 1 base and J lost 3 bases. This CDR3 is CASSLVGGGVYNEQFF. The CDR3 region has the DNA TGTGCCAGCAGCTTAGTTGGCGGGGGGGTCTACAATGAGCAGTTCTTC.

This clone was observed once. The CDR3 is CASSVEAGERADTQYF. The CDR3 DNA reads TGTGCCAGCAGCGTAGAAGCGGGGGAAAGGGCAGATACGCAGTATTTT. The chain recombines TRBV9 with TRBJ2-3; 8 bases fit TRBD2. Trimming removed 0 bases from V and 4 bases from J; junction bases left unmatched: 7. The germline V gene has CDR1 SGDLS and CDR2 YYNGEE. The length of the CDR3 is 16 residues.

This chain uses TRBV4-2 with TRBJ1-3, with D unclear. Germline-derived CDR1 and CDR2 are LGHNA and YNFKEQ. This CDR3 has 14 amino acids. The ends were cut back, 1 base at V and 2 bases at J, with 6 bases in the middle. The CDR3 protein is CASSQGTAGNTIYF. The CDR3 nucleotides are TGTGCCAGCAGCCAAGGGACTGCTGGAAACACCATATATTTT.

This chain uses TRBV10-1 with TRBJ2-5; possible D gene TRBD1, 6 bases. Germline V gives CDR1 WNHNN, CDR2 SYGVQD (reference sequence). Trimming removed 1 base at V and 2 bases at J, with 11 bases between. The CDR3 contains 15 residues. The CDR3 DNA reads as TGCGCCAGCAGTGAGTTGGGACATTTACAAGAGACCCAGTACTTC. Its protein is CASSELGHLQETQYF.

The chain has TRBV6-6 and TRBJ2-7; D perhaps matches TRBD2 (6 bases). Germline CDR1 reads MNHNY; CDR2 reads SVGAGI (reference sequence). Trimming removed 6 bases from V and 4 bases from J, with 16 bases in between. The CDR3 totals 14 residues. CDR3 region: CASSKGGARYEQYV. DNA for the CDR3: TGTGCCAGCAGCAAAGGAGGGGCCCGTTACGAGCAGTACGTC.

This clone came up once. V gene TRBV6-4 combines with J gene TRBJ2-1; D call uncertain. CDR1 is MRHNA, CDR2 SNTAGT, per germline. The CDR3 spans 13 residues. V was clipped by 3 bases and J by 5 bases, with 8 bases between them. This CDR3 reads CASSEAWHNEQFF. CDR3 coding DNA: TGTGCCAGCAGTGAGGCCTGGCACAATGAGCAGTTCTTC.

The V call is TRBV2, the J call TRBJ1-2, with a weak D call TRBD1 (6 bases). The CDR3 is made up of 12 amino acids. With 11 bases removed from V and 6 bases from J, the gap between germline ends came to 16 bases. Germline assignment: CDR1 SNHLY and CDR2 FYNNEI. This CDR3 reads CASRPGAHGYTF. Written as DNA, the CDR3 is TGTGCCTCTCGGCCAGGGGCCCATGGCTACACCTTC.